This is a list of T cell receptor beta chains from one sample in a study of Ad26.COV2.S vaccination and SARS-CoV-2 variants. Measured with immunoSEQ multiplex PCR; TCRdb has only the in-frame clones, and not every one. Of about 350,000 clones listed, approximately 86% are singletons. Sequencing used peripheral blood, obtained in a trial of Ad26.COV2.S vaccine versus placebo. These receptors all come from a person between 18 and 65 years old who received the Ad26.COV2.S COVID-19 vaccine or a placebo. Both conserved end residues are trimmed from each CDR3. The order of the fields is V gene, J gene, CDR3 protein.

>TRBV12-1|TRBJ1-5
ASSPQPTGSADSNQPQH
>TRBV11-2|TRBJ1-5
ASSRRTGQRNQPQH
>TRBV4-2|TRBJ1-4
ASSQGAETNEKLF
>TRBV5-1|TRBJ1-4
ASTISTGGTNEKLF
>TRBV7-9|TRBJ2-7
ASSPDRGHTFSEQY
>TRBV27|TRBJ1-2
ASSGAPEGNGYT
>TRBV6-6|TRBJ1-1
ASSSTVIDETF
>TRBV4-1|TRBJ1-1
ASSQVGEGTEAF
>TRBV28|TRBJ2-3
ASSTRDRSTDTQY
>TRBV27|TRBJ1-2
ASSLSTTGGGGYT
>TRBV6-5|TRBJ2-3
AGGDYTQY
>TRBV6-6|TRBJ1-2
ASRLTGDDDYGYT
>TRBV27|TRBJ2-7
ASSSGGLDEQY
>TRBV6-5|TRBJ1-2
ASTTTGGDYGYT
>TRBV30|TRBJ1-4
AWSGGGGKLF
>TRBV30|TRBJ1-5
AWCQTGGGNQPQH
>TRBV20-1|TRBJ2-4
SASRQQNIQY
>TRBV5-6|TRBJ2-7
ASSYGAGRYYEQY
>TRBV7-2|TRBJ2-7
ASSAGLDSYEQY
>TRBV28|TRBJ2-7
ASSSPSRGGRRYEQY
>TRBV30|TRBJ1-4
AWSGGLKEKLF
>TRBV5-6|TRBJ2-2
ASSFVGTSGYANTGELF
>TRBV5-4|TRBJ2-3
ASSLRATDTQY
>TRBV12-3/TRBV12-4|TRBJ2-5
ASSFSQETQY
>TRBV7-9|TRBJ2-5
ASSWQGAQETQY
>TRBV13|TRBJ2-7
ASSLSGHQGEQY
>TRBV14|TRBJ1-5
ASSQAGAYNQPQH
>TRBV6-4|TRBJ1-2
ASRGQRYT
>TRBV7-2|TRBJ1-1
ASSPVDRGPTEAF
>TRBV7-2|TRBJ1-5
ASSPWGLDNQPQH
>TRBV28|TRBJ1-4
ASSSRQGSNEKLF
>TRBV4-1|TRBJ1-6
ASSQGAGPLDNSPLH
>TRBV2|TRBJ1-2
ASRRTGLLVANYGYT
>TRBV19|TRBJ2-3
ASSIGAVRDTQY
>TRBV27|TRBJ2-7
ASSLKTSGTQISYEQY
>TRBV3-1/TRBV3-2|TRBJ2-5
ASSQDIGLKTQY
>TRBV5-8|TRBJ2-1
ASSQPGLEF
>TRBV15|TRBJ1-5
ATSKRRGLGQPQH
>TRBV7-3|TRBJ1-1
ASSLSGTEAF
>TRBV11-2|TRBJ2-5
ASSLAVAGGRETQY
>TRBV10-3|TRBJ2-7
AIHRDNSYEQY
>TRBV2|TRBJ1-3
ASSRQVRGNTIY
>TRBV7-6|TRBJ2-3
ASSLGQTSTDTQY
>TRBV7-9|TRBJ2-5
ASSYHQGAMETQY
>TRBV5-3|TRBJ2-3
ARSRQGILKDCVDTQY
>TRBV4-2|TRBJ1-4
ASSRYREDNEKLF
>TRBV14|TRBJ2-5
ASSRGRGQETQY
>TRBV4-1|TRBJ1-2
ASSQGPGTADNYGYT
>TRBV6-2/TRBV6-3|TRBJ2-5
ASSYLEWGAPNSKETQY
>TRBV6-5|TRBJ1-2
ASNPSGDSNYGYT
>TRBV27|TRBJ1-1
ASRALQGALKTEAF
>TRBV4-1|TRBJ2-7
ASSQGPGSYEQY
>TRBV5-1|TRBJ2-3
ASSHLTGEASTDTQY
>TRBV12-3/TRBV12-4|TRBJ1-5
ASSTRSGASH